The TCR beta chain described here comes from a study of post-analysis software for immune sequencing data. Study-wide points: Relative to controls, patients with multiple sclerosis showed significantly lower normalized Chao1 diversity. Same-batch samples co-clustered strongly by F measure.

cDNA libraries for TCR beta contained unique molecular identifiers. cDNA molecules numbering around 500,000 came from approximately 1 to 10 million T cells. Via MiXCR, TCRdb re-called the PCR reads, giving one row per CDR3 protein. This sample has some 690,000 distinct CDR3 sequences, with approximately 30% found just once. Comment on this clonotype: Its antigen is not known.

The TCR originated in a girl under 18 with multiple sclerosis. The source material was blood.

The CDR3 here is CASRGTEVTFNYGYTF. CDR3 DNA sequence: TGTGCCAGCAGGGGGACAGAGGTCACTTTCAACTATGGCTACACCTTC. This sequence joins TRBV2 and TRBJ1-2; 7 bases align to TRBD1. J gave up 2 bases and V 6 bases, and 12 bases lay outside the gene matches. Germline lookup yields CDR1 SNHLY and CDR2 FYNNEI. The CDR3 is made up of 16 amino acids. The full variable domain, completed using reference TRBV2 and TRBJ1-2, is EPEVTQTPSHQVTQMGQEVILRCVPISNHLYFYWYRQILGQKVEFLVSFYNNEISEKSEIFDDQFSVERPDGSNFTLKIRSTKLEDSAMYFCASRGTEVTFNYGYTFGSGTRLTVV.